These 22 T cell receptor beta chains were sequenced from one sample in a study of beta chain features in type 1 diabetes. Isolated RNA was reverse transcribed in full, so expressed TCRB transcripts were sequenced. Assay used: immunoSEQ multiplex PCR; TCRdb lists only in-frame clones, some missing. The profile shows a few hundred thousand clones, roughly a tenth of them singletons. These TCRs' antigens remain unknown. Findings and limits, study-wide: Shortening of TCRB CDR3s, moderate but significant, appeared in all four CD4+ subsets of Type 1 diabetes patients.

Material: central memory CD4+ T cells from blood. These receptors were obtained from a man aged 25 to 40 with type 1 diabetes.

This clone appeared many times. The junction and the germline gene differ at one end; a read error may be behind it. V gene TRBV7-2 combines with J gene TRBJ2-7; TRBD2 matches at 7 bases. Germline CDR1 is SGHTA and CDR2 is FQGNSA. The CDR3 covers 12 residues. CDR3 sequence: CASSSSLLAVFF. The CDR3 DNA is TGTGCCAGCAGCTCCTCGTTGCTAGCGGTTTTCTTC.

J is TRBJ2-2 and V is TRBV9; 7 nucleotides agree with TRBD2. The CDR3 is 16 amino acids. Germline trimming cut 0 bases from V and 6 bases from J; bases unmatched to any gene: 8. Germline-derived CDR1 and CDR2 are SGDLS and YYNGEE. DNA for the CDR3: TGTGCCAGCAGCGTAGAGCTAGCGGTTGTCCCCGGGGAGCTGTTTTTT. Residues: CASSVELAVVPGELFF.

The CDR3 spells CAISVDRQETQYF. The CDR3 bases are TGTGCCATCAGCGTAGACAGACAAGAGACCCAGTACTTC. The chain is built from TRBV6-6 and TRBJ2-5; TRBD1 is a possible D gene (5 bases). Trimming took off 10 bases at V and 2 bases at J, with 14 bases between the two ends. In germline, CDR1 is MNHNY, CDR2 SVGAGI (reference sequence). The CDR3 runs to 13 residues.

This clone was observed a few times. The chain has TRBV5-1 and TRBJ1-1; D is uncertain. The CDR3 has 14 residues. Trimming cost V 7 bases and J 3 bases, with 16 bases left between them. The germline gives CDR1 SGHRS, CDR2 YFSETQ. The CDR3 DNA reads as TGCGCCAGCTCAGAGGGAGGTGCTTACACTGAAGCTTTCTTT. Its protein is CASSEGGAYTEAFF.

This clone was seen only a few times. The chain links TRBV29-1 to TRBJ1-4; 7 bases line up with TRBD1. Trimming took 6 bases from V and 5 from J; bases not matched to a gene: 9. The length of the CDR3 is 14 residues. Per germline, CDR1 SQVTM and CDR2 ANQGSEA. CDR3 sequence (DNA): TGCAGCGTGGGGATTGGGACAGCAAATGAAAAACTGTTTTTT. Translating it yields CSVGIGTANEKLFF. The full variable domain, rest sourced from reference TRBV29-1 and TRBJ1-4, is SAVISQKPSRDICQRGTSLTIQCQVDSQVTMMFWYRQQPGQSLTLIATANQGSEATYESGFVIDKFPISRPNLTFSTLTVSNMSPEDSSIYLCSVGIGTANEKLFFGSGTQLSVL.

The rearrangement links TRBV11-2 to TRBJ1-4, with D unresolved. V was trimmed by 3 bases and J by 7 bases, leaving 9 bases between them. The CDR3 extends over 13 amino acids. Germline CDR1 reads SGHAT; CDR2 reads FQNNGV. The CDR3 spells CASSFVGREKLFF. CDR3 nucleotide sequence: TGTGCCAGCAGCTTCGTAGGCCGTGAAAAACTGTTTTTT.

This sequence joins TRBV7-8 and TRBJ2-7; 10 nucleotides align to TRBD1. Germline V gene data show CDR1 as SGHVS and CDR2 as FQNEAQ. The ends lost 5 bases at V and 5 bases at J; junction bases unmatched: 6. The CDR3 spans 14 residues. The CDR3 region is CASSTGTGEDEQYF. The CDR3 DNA reads TGTGCCAGCAGCACCGGGACAGGGGAAGACGAGCAGTACTTC. Full variable domain (rest looked up from reference TRBV7-8 and TRBJ2-7): GAGVSQSPRYKVAKRGQDVALRCDPISGHVSLFWYQQALGQGPEFLTYFQNEAQLDKSGLPSDRFFAERPEGSVSTLKIQRTQQEDSAVYLCASSTGTGEDEQYFGPGTRLTVT.

Regarding this clone: A far bigger clonotype differs at one base, so this is likely a read error. This chain joins TRBV9 and TRBJ2-3, with D unclear. With 4 bases removed from V and 2 bases from J, the gap between germline ends came to 2 bases. The CDR3 is 11 amino acids. CDR1 is SGDLS and CDR2 is YYNGEE in the germline V gene. DNA for the CDR3: TGTGCCAGCAGCTTCACAGATACGCAGTATTTT. It is translated as CASSFTDTQYF.

This clone was found a few times. The chain joins TRBV28 to TRBJ2-7, with D possibly being TRBD2 (5 bases). With 5 bases removed from V and 4 bases from J, the gap between germline ends came to 21 bases. The germline V gene encodes CDR1 MDHEN and CDR2 SYDVKM. The CDR3 spans 16 residues. This chain's CDR3 is CASSLPGDPRSYEQYF. The CDR3 DNA sequence: TGTGCCAGCAGTCTTCCCGGGGATCCACGATCTTACGAGCAGTACTTC.

This clone was detected a few times. The rearrangement uses TRBV29-1 and TRBJ2-7, with 11 positions matching TRBD2. With 6 bases clipped from V and 8 bases from J, the junction kept 9 bases outside the gene matches. CDR1 is SQVTM and CDR2 is ANQGSEA in the germline V gene. This CDR3 has 13 amino acids. The CDR3 DNA reads as TGCAGCGTGTTTACTAGCGGGAGTACCCAGCAGTACTTC. Translating it yields CSVFTSGSTQQYF.

Only a few counts were recorded for this clone. CDR3 sequence: CASSPRTGTSSYNEQFF. The CDR3 bases are TGTGCCAGCAGCCCACGGACTGGAACCAGCTCCTACAATGAGCAGTTCTTC. The chain is built from TRBV14 and TRBJ2-1; D possibly corresponds to TRBD2 (5 bases). The V gene's germline CDR1 is SGHDN and CDR2 FVKESK. V lost 4 bases and J lost 0, with 16 bases in between. CDR3 size: 17 residues. Together with reference TRBV14 and TRBJ2-1, the CDR3 gives the full variable domain: EAGVTQFPSHSVIEKGQTVTLRCDPISGHDNLYWYRRVMGKEIKFLLHFVKESKQDESGMPNNRFLAERTGGTYSTLKVQPAELEDSGVYFCASSPRTGTSSYNEQFFGPGTRLTVL.

This clone was picked up a small number of times. The chain combines TRBV28 with TRBJ1-4; 8 bases are a match to TRBD1. The germline CDR1 and CDR2 sequences are MDHEN and SYDVKM. V shed 6 bases, J shed 3 bases, and the junction held 3 bases outside the gene matches. The length of the CDR3 is 14 residues. The DNA for the CDR3 is TGTGCCAGCAGAACGACAGGGGCTAATGAAAAACTGTTTTTT. Protein: CASRTTGANEKLFF.

The chain joins TRBV5-1 to TRBJ2-2, with 7 bases fitting TRBD1. J was trimmed by 6 bases and V by 3 bases; bases with no gene match: 8. CDR3 length: 15 amino acids. Germline CDR1 SGHRS, CDR2 YFSETQ. The CDR3 coding sequence is TGCGCCAGCAGCTCCGGACAGGAATCCCCCGGGGAGCTGTTTTTT. Translated: CASSSGQESPGELFF.

The chain carries TRBV28 and TRBJ1-1; D gene unclear. Germline values: CDR1 MDHEN, CDR2 SYDVKM. The length of the CDR3 is 11 residues. Trimming shortened V by 6 bases and J by 7 bases, and 9 bases separated the two germline ends. The CDR3 is CASSDWDEAFF. The CDR3 nucleotides read TGTGCCAGCAGCGACTGGGATGAAGCTTTCTTT.

The chain is built from TRBV30 and TRBJ1-1; possible D gene TRBD1, 5 bases. CDR1 GTSNPN and CDR2 SVGIG come from the germline V gene (reference sequence). The CDR3 runs 11 residues. With 5 bases removed from V and 1 base from J, the gap between germline ends came to 5 bases. The CDR3: CAWGGNTEAFF. The CDR3 region has the DNA TGTGCCTGGGGGGGGAACACTGAAGCTTTCTTT.

This clone showed up just a few times. At the DNA level, this CDR3 is encoded by other sequences in the same sample as well. V is TRBV29-1 and J is TRBJ1-5, with 7 bases aligning to TRBD1. This CDR3 is 13 amino acids long. The V gene end was trimmed by 5 bases and the J gene end by 3 bases; junction bases not matched to a gene: 4. Germline V gene lookup returns CDR1 SQVTM and CDR2 ANQGSEA. CDR3 DNA: TGCAGCGTTTCCAGGGGGTCCAATCAGCCCCAGCATTTT. This gives the protein CSVSRGSNQPQHF.

This clone has a handful of counts. The chain couples TRBV7-3 to TRBJ1-5, with TRBD1 as a possible D gene (5 bases). Trimming shortened V by 0 bases and J by 3 bases, and 6 bases separated the two germline ends. The V gene's germline CDR1 is SGHTA and CDR2 FQGTGA. This CDR3 contains 14 residues. Here the CDR3 DNA reads TGTGCCAGCAGCTTAACCGGGGCCAATCAGCCCCAGCATTTT. The encoded protein is CASSLTGANQPQHF.

This clone turned up a few times. This chain uses TRBV5-1 with TRBJ2-3, with D possibly matching TRBD2 (5 bases). The CDR3 runs 15 residues. Germline V gene lookup returns CDR1 SGHRS and CDR2 YFSETQ. V was clipped by 5 bases and J by 1 base, with 14 bases between them. DNA for the CDR3: TGCGCCAGCAGAAGGGAGATTGCTGGCACAGATACGCAGTATTTT. Residues: CASRREIAGTDTQYF.

The chain combines TRBV30 with TRBJ2-1; the D gene could be TRBD1 or TRBD2 (5 bases each). Per the germline V gene, CDR1 is GTSNPN and CDR2 is SVGIG (reference sequence). The CDR3 contains 16 residues. Trimming removed 0 bases from V and 0 bases from J, with 12 bases in between. CDR3: CAWSVRDLSSYNEQFF. The DNA of the CDR3 is TGTGCCTGGAGTGTCCGGGACCTGAGCTCCTACAATGAGCAGTTCTTC.

Remarks on this clone: Mismatch with germline at one junction end may stem from a read error. The rearrangement links TRBV6-5 to TRBJ1-1; D might be TRBD1 (6 bases). The CDR3 length is 15 residues. Germline values: CDR1 MNHEY, CDR2 SVGAGI. CDR3 loop: CAISGEAGEDTEAFF. For the CDR3, the DNA is TGTGCCATCAGTGGAGAGGCAGGGGAAGACACTGAAGCTTTCTTT.

The chain couples TRBV7-2 to TRBJ2-6; no clear D. The CDR3 has 17 amino acids. Trimming removed 1 base at V and 0 bases at J, with 10 bases between. CDR1 and CDR2 from the germline V gene are SGHTA and FQGNSA. This CDR3 is CASSLDLLSSGANVLTF. DNA for the CDR3: TGTGCCAGCAGCTTAGACTTACTGAGCTCTGGGGCCAACGTCCTGACTTTC.

This clone was detected only once. One end of the junction is discordant with germline, which a read error may explain. Other DNA sequences of this sample code for an identical CDR3. V is TRBV28 and J is TRBJ1-5; unclear D gene. Germline V gene data show CDR1 as MDHEN and CDR2 as SYDVKM. CDR3 length: 12 residues. The CDR3 protein is CASSWGNQPQHF. CDR3 DNA: TGTGCCAGCAGTTGGGGTAATCAGCCCCAACATTTT.